Below, 12 T cell receptor beta chains from the same sample are listed, as sequenced in a study. Cells sorted as Tregs were CD4+, CD25+ and CD127-/low. TCRdb called the 5' RACE reads again in MiXCR, with one record for every CDR3 protein. The sample has about 59,000 distinct CDR3 sequences; around 21% are singletons. The sample consisted of tumor-infiltrating Tregs sorted from the breast tumor. The receptors stem from a female donor with breast cancer.

The chain combines TRBV21-1 with TRBJ2-5. TRBV21-1 is an annotated pseudogene. The CDR3 contains 14 residues. The chain's CDR3 is CASSKGQVQETQYF. The DNA of the CDR3 is TGTGCCAGCAGCAAAGGACAGGTCCAAGAGACCCAGTACTTC.

This clonotype came up a few times. The V and J genes are TRBV7-6 and TRBJ1-1; 9 bases align to TRBD1. This CDR3 is built from 15 residues. Germline CDR1 is SGHVS and CDR2 is FNYEAQ. V dropped 5 bases and J dropped 2; count of bases not matched to a gene: 6. In DNA, the CDR3 is TGTGCCAGCAGCACGGGACAGGGATCTAACACTGAAGCTTTCTTT. It codes for CASSTGQGSNTEAFF. Filled out from reference TRBV7-6 and TRBJ1-1, the complete variable domain reads GAGVSQSPRYKVTKRGQDVALRCDPISGHVSLYWYRQALGQGPEFLTYFNYEAQQDKSGLPNDRFSAERPEGSISTLTIQRTEQRDSAMYRCASSTGQGSNTEAFFGQGTRLTVV.

This clonotype was found many times. V and J are TRBV5-5 and TRBJ2-7; D uncertain. The CDR3 sequence is 12 residues long. CDR1 and CDR2 from the germline V gene are SGHKS and YYEKEE (reference sequence). Trimming removed 4 bases from V and 0 bases from J, with 5 bases in between. The CDR3 nucleotides read TGTGCCAGCAGCGCCAGCTCCTACGAGCAGTACTTC. Its translation: CASSASSYEQYF.

This clonotype was detected a few times. The rearrangement links TRBV20-1 to TRBJ2-1; 9 nucleotides agree with TRBD2. The germline V gene has CDR1 DFQATT and CDR2 SNEGSKA (reference sequence). This CDR3 has 17 residues. The trim removed 2 bases at V and 4 bases at J, leaving 12 bases unmatched. The CDR3 reads CSARPLQLAGLYNEQFF. The CDR3 DNA reads as TGCAGTGCTAGACCCCTCCAACTAGCGGGTCTATACAATGAGCAGTTCTTC.

There are many counts of this clonotype. The chain employs TRBV5-1 and TRBJ1-2, with D tentatively TRBD1 (6 bases). Trimming took 4 bases from V and 5 from J, leaving 18 bases between them. This CDR3 has 15 residues. Germline CDR1 SGHRS, CDR2 YFSETQ. The CDR3 reads CASSTTGAEQYGYTF. The CDR3 DNA follows: TGCGCCAGCAGCACGACAGGCGCCGAGCAATATGGCTACACCTTC.

This clonotype showed up many times. The chain links TRBV6-1 to TRBJ2-5; no definite D call. Germline CDR1 is MNHNS and CDR2 is SASEGT. The CDR3 extends over 13 amino acids. V dropped 8 bases and J dropped 0 bases, with 10 bases sitting between them. The CDR3 region is CASQEPYQETQYF. CDR3 bases: TGTGCCAGCCAAGAGCCGTACCAAGAGACCCAGTACTTC.

Only one count was recorded for this clonotype. A much more abundant neighbour one base away suggests this may be a read error. The chain uses TRBV20-1 and TRBJ2-2; 8 bases map to TRBD2. The CDR3 is made up of 14 amino acids. Germline V gene data show CDR1 as DFQATT and CDR2 as SNEGSKA (reference sequence). After removal of 3 bases from V and 7 bases from J, the junction contained 7 bases not matched to a gene. CDR3 amino acids: CSARGLGMFGELFF. The CDR3 DNA is TGCAGTGCTAGGGGACTAGGGATGTTCGGGGAGCTGTTTTTT.

The V and J genes are TRBV12-3 or TRBV12-4 and TRBJ2-5, with TRBD1 matching over 7 bases. The CDR3 consists of 13 residues. V gave up 6 bases and J gave up 9 bases; unmatched junction bases: 10. Here the CDR3 reads CASSSGTAESQYF. CDR3 DNA sequence: TGTGCCAGCAGCTCCGGGACAGCCGAGTCCCAGTACTTC.

The gene calls are TRBV7-9 and TRBJ1-1; unclear D gene. The CDR3 sequence is 13 residues long. Germline-derived CDR1 and CDR2 are SEHNR and FQNEAQ (reference sequence). Trimming shortened V by 4 bases and J by 6 bases, and 12 bases separated the two germline ends. CDR3 sequence reads: CASSSRPRSEAFF. CDR3 bases: TGTGCCAGCAGCTCGCGTCCTAGGTCTGAAGCTTTCTTT.

This clonotype has a handful of counts. A junction end diverges from the germline sequence, so it may reflect a read error. This sequence joins TRBV7-2 and TRBJ1-1, with a possible D match to TRBD1 (6 bases). This CDR3 is built from 15 residues. Per the germline V gene, CDR1 is SGHTA and CDR2 is FQGNSA. Here the CDR3 DNA reads TGCGCCAGCAGCCCTCGGACAGCCTTGAACACTGAAGCTTTCTTT. Translating it yields CASSPRTALNTEAFF.

The chain recombines TRBV7-3 with TRBJ2-3, with D hard to call. CDR1 and CDR2 (germline): SGHTA, FQGTGA. V dropped 5 bases and J dropped 5 bases, with 23 bases sitting between them. The CDR3 is 17 residues long. The CDR3 DNA follows: TGTGCCAGCAGCACGACCGGGCCCCTGCCGGGCGGAGATACGCAGTATTTT. Amino acids: CASSTTGPLPGGDTQYF.

The CDR3 DNA is TGTGCCAGCACTCGGGACGAGTACTACGAGCAGTACTTC. Translated, it gives CASTRDEYYEQYF. V is TRBV2 and J is TRBJ2-7; either TRBD1 or TRBD2 may fit D (5 bases each). The CDR3 contains 13 residues. The V and J ends lost 7 bases and 3 bases respectively, with 13 bases between them. Germline V lookup: CDR1 SNHLY, CDR2 FYNNEI. The variable domain in full, with the rest retrieved from reference TRBV2 and TRBJ2-7, is EPEVTQTPSHQVTQMGQEVILRCVPISNHLYFYWYRQILGQKVEFLVSFYNNEISEKSEIFDDQFSVERPDGSNFTLKIRSTKLEDSAMYFCASTRDEYYEQYFGPGTRLTVT.